A selection of T cell receptor beta chains follows, all from one sample in a study of radiotherapy plus CTLA-4 blockade in lung cancer. The protocol was immunoSEQ multiplex PCR, while the TCRdb copy is restricted to in-frame clones and leaves out a portion. Of 120,000 or so clones detected, about 87% appear once; the ten largest clones hold 5.5% to 8%. Material: peripheral blood, obtained from a patient treated with radiotherapy plus ipilimumab. The origin of the receptors is a human donor with non-small cell lung cancer that progressed on radiotherapy plus ipilimumab. Both conserved end residues are part of each CDR3. Fields, in order: D gene, J gene, V gene, clone size, CDR3 DNA, CDR3 protein. D genes are given only for firm matches. Rows give clone size only sometimes, using once, few, many, or a class for an expanded clone.

d_call: -
j_call: TRBJ1-1
v_call: TRBV6-5
clone_size: -
cdr3_nt: TGTGCCAGCAGTTACCCCCGTACGAACACTGAAGCTTTCTTT
cdr3_aa: CASSYPRTNTEAFF

d_call: -
j_call: TRBJ2-7
v_call: TRBV5-1
clone_size: -
cdr3_nt: TGCGCCAGCAGCTCTTCAGGGGGGGCTTACGAGCAGTACTTC
cdr3_aa: CASSSSGGAYEQYF

d_call: TRBD2
j_call: TRBJ2-5
v_call: TRBV4-1
clone_size: -
cdr3_nt: TGCGCCAGCAGCCTCCCTAGCGGGAGGGGGGAGACCCAGTACTTC
cdr3_aa: CASSLPSGRGETQYF

d_call: TRBD1
j_call: TRBJ1-4
v_call: TRBV7-6
clone_size: few
cdr3_nt: TGTGCCAGCAGCTTTTTCGGCGCGACAGGGAGGAAGGCAACTAATGAAAAACTGTTTTTT
cdr3_aa: CASSFFGATGRKATNEKLFF

d_call: TRBD2
j_call: TRBJ2-1
v_call: TRBV30
clone_size: -
cdr3_nt: TGTGCCTGGGACTCCCGGACTAGCGGGAGGGGTTACAATGAGCAGTTCTTC
cdr3_aa: CAWDSRTSGRGYNEQFF

d_call: TRBD2
j_call: TRBJ2-5
v_call: TRBV4-2
clone_size: -
cdr3_nt: TGTGCCAGCAGCCAAGAGGGGAGGGGTCAGTACCAAGAGACCCAGTACTTC
cdr3_aa: CASSQEGRGQYQETQYF

d_call: TRBD1
j_call: TRBJ1-5
v_call: TRBV7-9
clone_size: once
cdr3_nt: TGTGCCAGCAGCTTAGACCCCGGACAGGGGGGCAATCAGCCCCAGCATTTT
cdr3_aa: CASSLDPGQGGNQPQHF

d_call: -
j_call: TRBJ2-3
v_call: TRBV10-1
clone_size: once
cdr3_nt: TGCGCCAGCAGTGAGTCATTGGATACGCAGTATTTT
cdr3_aa: CASSESLDTQYF

d_call: -
j_call: TRBJ2-7
v_call: TRBV9
clone_size: -
cdr3_nt: TGTGCCAGCAGCGTAGTAGGGGGGCCCCCCGGCGAGCAGTACTTC
cdr3_aa: CASSVVGGPPGEQYF

d_call: TRBD1
j_call: TRBJ1-1
v_call: TRBV7-9
clone_size: -
cdr3_nt: TGTGCCAGCATCATGACAGGGACGTACACTGAAGCTTTCTTT
cdr3_aa: CASIMTGTYTEAFF

d_call: TRBD1
j_call: TRBJ1-5
v_call: TRBV19
clone_size: few
cdr3_nt: TGTGCCAGTAGCAATCTGGGGGGACAGTTCCAGCCCCAGCATTTT
cdr3_aa: CASSNLGGQFQPQHF

d_call: TRBD2
j_call: TRBJ2-2
v_call: TRBV10-3
clone_size: -
cdr3_nt: TGTGCCATCAGTGAGACGACTAGCGGGAGGGCCAGCACCGGGGAGCTGTTTTTT
cdr3_aa: CAISETTSGRASTGELFF

d_call: -
j_call: TRBJ1-3
v_call: TRBV7-9
clone_size: -
cdr3_nt: TGTGCCAGCAGCTCCCTGGCAATCTCTGGAAACACCATATATTTT
cdr3_aa: CASSSLAISGNTIYF

d_call: TRBD2
j_call: TRBJ2-3
v_call: TRBV27
clone_size: -
cdr3_nt: TGTGCCAGCAGCCCTAGCGGGAGGGCATCAGATACGCAGTATTTT
cdr3_aa: CASSPSGRASDTQYF

d_call: -
j_call: TRBJ2-7
v_call: TRBV4-1
clone_size: -
cdr3_nt: TGCGCCAGCAGCCAAGTGGGGTCCTACGAGCAGTACTTC
cdr3_aa: CASSQVGSYEQYF

d_call: -
j_call: TRBJ2-7
v_call: TRBV19
clone_size: -
cdr3_nt: TGTGCCAGTAGTATCGATGCAGGCCTCGGAGAGCAGTACTTC
cdr3_aa: CASSIDAGLGEQYF

d_call: TRBD2
j_call: TRBJ2-7
v_call: TRBV5-1
clone_size: -
cdr3_nt: TGCGCCAGCAGCTTTGGACTAGCGGGAGGAAAGGAGCAGTACTTC
cdr3_aa: CASSFGLAGGKEQYF

d_call: -
j_call: TRBJ1-5
v_call: TRBV19
clone_size: few
cdr3_nt: TGTGCCAGTAGTATAGGGGGGGTTCCAACTCAGCCCCAGCATTTT
cdr3_aa: CASSIGGVPTQPQHF

d_call: TRBD2
j_call: TRBJ2-3
v_call: TRBV2
clone_size: -
cdr3_nt: TGTGCCAGCAGTGACGTGATACTAGCGGGGGACACAGATACGCAGTATTTT
cdr3_aa: CASSDVILAGDTDTQYF

d_call: TRBD2
j_call: TRBJ2-3
v_call: TRBV7-2
clone_size: -
cdr3_nt: TGTGCCAGCAGCTTATTACCGGGAGGGAGAACAGATACGCAGTATTTT
cdr3_aa: CASSLLPGGRTDTQYF

d_call: TRBD2
j_call: TRBJ2-7
v_call: TRBV7-9
clone_size: -
cdr3_nt: TGTGCCAGCAGCCCGACTAGCGGCTACGAGCAGTACTTC
cdr3_aa: CASSPTSGYEQYF

d_call: -
j_call: TRBJ2-7
v_call: TRBV30
clone_size: -
cdr3_nt: TGTGCCTGGAGTGGGGGGGGGCGAGAACAGTACTTC
cdr3_aa: CAWSGGGREQYF

d_call: -
j_call: TRBJ2-7
v_call: TRBV19
clone_size: -
cdr3_nt: TGTGCCAGTAGGGATTGGGTCTACGAGCAGTACTTC
cdr3_aa: CASRDWVYEQYF

d_call: -
j_call: TRBJ2-7
v_call: TRBV6-5
clone_size: -
cdr3_nt: TGTGCCAGCAGTGAATTAAGGGGCTCCTACGAGCAGTACTTC
cdr3_aa: CASSELRGSYEQYF

d_call: -
j_call: TRBJ1-5
v_call: TRBV27
clone_size: -
cdr3_nt: TGTGCCAGCAGCCGCAATCAGCCCCAGCATTTT
cdr3_aa: CASSRNQPQHF

d_call: -
j_call: TRBJ2-2
v_call: TRBV6-1
clone_size: -
cdr3_nt: TGTGCCAGCAGTGAGGCAGGGCTGTACACCGGGGAGCTGTTTTTT
cdr3_aa: CASSEAGLYTGELFF